Listed below are T cell receptor beta chains from one sample, sequenced in a study of T cell responses to AZD1222 COVID-19 vaccine. Measured with immunoSEQ multiplex PCR; TCRdb has only the in-frame clones, and not every one. The repertoire holds 90,000 to 110,000 clones, with 85% to 90% as singletons. The starting material was peripheral blood, obtained on day 0 of AZD1222 vaccination. Receptor source: an adult in good health. Both conserved end residues are part of each CDR3. D genes are given only for firm matches. Clone size appears in some rows only: once, few, many, or a class for an expanded clone.

d_gene: TRBD1; j_gene: TRBJ2-5; v_gene: TRBV9; abundance: .; CDR3aa: CASSPRVGQGGETQYF; CDR3nt: TGTGCCAGCAGCCCCCGAGTGGGACAGGGGGGAGAGACCCAGTACTTC
d_gene: .; j_gene: TRBJ2-1; v_gene: TRBV19; abundance: .; CDR3aa: CASSIADSSYNEQFF; CDR3nt: TGTGCCAGTAGTATAGCAGATAGCTCCTACAATGAGCAGTTCTTC
d_gene: .; j_gene: TRBJ2-1; v_gene: TRBV15; abundance: .; CDR3aa: CATSRAVGVNEQFF; CDR3nt: TGTGCCACCAGCAGAGCGGTAGGGGTCAATGAGCAGTTCTTC
d_gene: TRBD1; j_gene: TRBJ2-6; v_gene: TRBV4-3; abundance: .; CDR3aa: CASSRDRVTGANVLTF; CDR3nt: TGCGCCAGCAGTCGGGACAGGGTGACTGGGGCCAACGTCCTGACTTTC
d_gene: TRBD1; j_gene: TRBJ2-1; v_gene: TRBV19; abundance: .; CDR3aa: CASSIKGGRGPFYNEQFF; CDR3nt: TGTGCCAGTAGTATAAAGGGTGGCAGGGGGCCTTTTTACAATGAGCAGTTCTTC
d_gene: TRBD1; j_gene: TRBJ1-2; v_gene: TRBV3-1/TRBV3-2; abundance: once; CDR3aa: CASSQDPYRGGYGYTF; CDR3nt: TGTGCCAGCAGCCAAGATCCCTACAGGGGTGGCTATGGCTACACCTTC
d_gene: .; j_gene: TRBJ2-7; v_gene: TRBV7-9; abundance: .; CDR3aa: CASSPGGFGYEQYF; CDR3nt: TGTGCCAGCAGCCCTGGGGGGTTCGGCTACGAGCAGTACTTC
d_gene: .; j_gene: TRBJ2-7; v_gene: TRBV6-5; abundance: .; CDR3aa: CASSHSPGRKTYEQYF; CDR3nt: TGTGCCAGCAGTCACTCTCCCGGGCGGAAAACCTACGAGCAGTACTTC
d_gene: .; j_gene: TRBJ2-6; v_gene: TRBV5-4; abundance: .; CDR3aa: CASSYPLTGVSGANVLTF; CDR3nt: TGTGCCAGCAGCTACCCTCTGACAGGCGTCTCTGGGGCCAACGTCCTGACTTTC
d_gene: .; j_gene: TRBJ2-5; v_gene: TRBV11-2; abundance: .; CDR3aa: CASKRGETQYF; CDR3nt: TGTGCCAGCAAAAGGGGAGAGACCCAGTACTTC
d_gene: .; j_gene: TRBJ2-7; v_gene: TRBV6-5; abundance: .; CDR3aa: CASSYSHSTYEQYF; CDR3nt: TGTGCCAGCAGTTACTCACACAGCACCTACGAGCAGTACTTC
d_gene: TRBD2; j_gene: TRBJ2-1; v_gene: TRBV7-6; abundance: .; CDR3aa: CASSLMLRGSGSISEQFF; CDR3nt: TGTGCCAGCAGCTTAATGTTACGGGGTAGCGGGAGTATTAGTGAGCAGTTCTTC
d_gene: .; j_gene: TRBJ2-7; v_gene: TRBV21-1; abundance: .; CDR3aa: CASSRKRLAGFYEQYF; CDR3nt: TGTGCCAGCAGCCGTAAACGGCTAGCGGGGTTCTACGAGCAGTACTTC
d_gene: TRBD2; j_gene: TRBJ2-1; v_gene: TRBV6-5; abundance: .; CDR3aa: CASSTGTSGYNEQFF; CDR3nt: TGTGCCAGCAGCACCGGGACTAGCGGTTACAATGAGCAGTTCTTC
d_gene: .; j_gene: TRBJ2-2; v_gene: TRBV3-1/TRBV3-2; abundance: .; CDR3aa: CASSQSNTGELFF; CDR3nt: TGTGCCAGCAGCCAGTCGAACACCGGGGAGCTGTTTTTT
d_gene: .; j_gene: TRBJ1-2; v_gene: TRBV28; abundance: .; CDR3aa: CASSFPEGYGYTF; CDR3nt: TGTGCCAGCAGTTTCCCCGAAGGCTATGGCTACACCTTC
d_gene: .; j_gene: TRBJ2-1; v_gene: TRBV28; abundance: .; CDR3aa: CASSTTGEYNEQFF; CDR3nt: TGTGCCAGCAGCACTACCGGGGAGTACAATGAGCAGTTCTTC
d_gene: TRBD2; j_gene: TRBJ2-3; v_gene: TRBV11-3; abundance: .; CDR3aa: CASSDSTSGSVDTQYF; CDR3nt: TGTGCCAGCAGCGACTCGACTAGCGGGAGCGTAGATACGCAGTATTTT
d_gene: .; j_gene: TRBJ2-1; v_gene: TRBV7-9; abundance: .; CDR3aa: CASSLGPGLFNEQFF; CDR3nt: TGTGCCAGCAGCTTAGGACCCGGCCTGTTCAATGAGCAGTTCTTC
d_gene: TRBD1; j_gene: TRBJ2-2; v_gene: TRBV2; abundance: .; CDR3aa: CASSEYRGAGELFF; CDR3nt: TGTGCCAGCAGTGAATACAGGGGCGCCGGGGAGCTGTTTTTT
d_gene: .; j_gene: TRBJ2-7; v_gene: TRBV10-3; abundance: once; CDR3aa: CAIGGQSTYEQYF; CDR3nt: TGTGCCATCGGAGGACAGTCTACCTACGAGCAGTACTTC
d_gene: TRBD2; j_gene: TRBJ2-5; v_gene: TRBV5-5; abundance: .; CDR3aa: CASSFDPGRVRETQYF; CDR3nt: TGTGCCAGCAGCTTCGATCCCGGGAGGGTGCGGGAGACCCAGTACTTC
d_gene: TRBD2; j_gene: TRBJ2-1; v_gene: TRBV18; abundance: .; CDR3aa: CASSPGLAEWGISYNEQFF; CDR3nt: TGTGCCAGCTCACCCGGACTAGCGGAGTGGGGGATCTCCTACAATGAGCAGTTCTTC
d_gene: .; j_gene: TRBJ2-1; v_gene: TRBV7-9; abundance: .; CDR3aa: CASSFPGAPPNEQFF; CDR3nt: TGTGCCAGCAGCTTCCCGGGAGCACCCCCCAATGAGCAGTTCTTC
d_gene: TRBD2; j_gene: TRBJ2-7; v_gene: TRBV6-8; abundance: .; CDR3aa: CASRPVLAGTYEQYF; CDR3nt: TGTGCCAGCAGACCCGTTCTAGCGGGCACCTACGAGCAGTACTTC
d_gene: TRBD1; j_gene: TRBJ1-1; v_gene: TRBV3-1/TRBV3-2; abundance: .; CDR3aa: CASSPSTGGGAEAFF; CDR3nt: TGTGCCAGCAGCCCCTCGACAGGGGGTGGTGCTGAAGCTTTCTTT
d_gene: .; j_gene: TRBJ2-7; v_gene: TRBV5-1; abundance: .; CDR3aa: CASSKGVYEQYF; CDR3nt: TGCGCCAGCAGTAAAGGGGTGTACGAGCAGTACTTC
d_gene: .; j_gene: TRBJ2-2; v_gene: TRBV30; abundance: .; CDR3aa: CAWRSQNTGELFF; CDR3nt: TGTGCCTGGAGGAGTCAGAACACCGGGGAGCTGTTTTTT
d_gene: .; j_gene: TRBJ1-2; v_gene: TRBV7-2; abundance: .; CDR3aa: CASSLAWAGYGYTF; CDR3nt: TGTGCCAGCAGCTTAGCGTGGGCCGGCTATGGCTACACCTTC
d_gene: .; j_gene: TRBJ1-1; v_gene: TRBV5-1; abundance: few; CDR3aa: CASSLEGRTNTEAFF; CDR3nt: TGCGCCAGCAGCTTGGAAGGACGTACGAACACTGAAGCTTTCTTT
d_gene: .; j_gene: TRBJ2-3; v_gene: TRBV27; abundance: .; CDR3aa: CASSLSARWETDTQYF; CDR3nt: TGTGCCAGCAGTTTATCGGCGAGGTGGGAAACAGATACGCAGTATTTT
d_gene: .; j_gene: TRBJ1-1; v_gene: TRBV15; abundance: .; CDR3aa: CATSIPNRNTEAFF; CDR3nt: TGTGCCACCAGCATTCCAAACAGGAACACTGAAGCTTTCTTT
d_gene: .; j_gene: TRBJ2-7; v_gene: TRBV15; abundance: .; CDR3aa: CATSRDLTSTPYEQYF; CDR3nt: TGTGCCACCAGCAGAGACCTTACTAGCACCCCCTACGAGCAGTACTTC
d_gene: TRBD1; j_gene: TRBJ2-7; v_gene: TRBV5-5; abundance: .; CDR3aa: CASSPTGASSYEQYF; CDR3nt: TGTGCCAGCAGCCCAACAGGGGCATCTTCCTACGAGCAGTACTTC
d_gene: .; j_gene: TRBJ1-4; v_gene: TRBV10-1; abundance: .; CDR3aa: CASSSGQSLGEKLFF; CDR3nt: TGCGCCAGCAGCAGCGGACAGTCCCTGGGTGAAAAACTGTTTTTT
d_gene: TRBD2; j_gene: TRBJ2-3; v_gene: TRBV11-2; abundance: .; CDR3aa: CASSLEAGVADTQYF; CDR3nt: TGTGCCAGCAGCTTAGAAGCGGGGGTTGCGGATACGCAGTATTTT
d_gene: .; j_gene: TRBJ1-1; v_gene: TRBV5-6; abundance: once; CDR3aa: CASSLGLINTEAFF; CDR3nt: TGTGCCAGCAGCTTGGGGTTGATTAACACTGAAGCTTTCTTT
d_gene: .; j_gene: TRBJ2-1; v_gene: TRBV28; abundance: .; CDR3aa: CASSSGGSYNEQFF; CDR3nt: TGTGCCAGCAGTAGTGGCGGAAGTTACAATGAGCAGTTCTTC
d_gene: .; j_gene: TRBJ1-2; v_gene: TRBV5-6; abundance: .; CDR3aa: CASSLGREDGYTF; CDR3nt: TGTGCCAGCAGCTTGGGTAGGGAGGATGGCTACACCTTC
d_gene: TRBD1; j_gene: TRBJ2-2; v_gene: TRBV29-1; abundance: .; CDR3aa: CSVDGTGKGGELFF; CDR3nt: TGCAGCGTTGACGGGACAGGGAAGGGCGGGGAGCTGTTTTTT
d_gene: TRBD1; j_gene: TRBJ2-7; v_gene: TRBV19; abundance: .; CDR3aa: CASSPTDRIYEQYF; CDR3nt: TGTGCCAGTAGTCCCACGGACAGGATCTACGAGCAGTACTTC
d_gene: .; j_gene: TRBJ2-1; v_gene: TRBV7-7; abundance: .; CDR3aa: CASSSGRGDEQFF; CDR3nt: TGTGCCAGCAGCTCAGGAAGGGGGGATGAGCAGTTCTTC
d_gene: .; j_gene: TRBJ2-3; v_gene: TRBV5-1; abundance: .; CDR3aa: CASSLDTSRGDTQYF; CDR3nt: TGCGCCAGCAGCTTGGATACTAGCCGAGGAGATACGCAGTATTTT
d_gene: TRBD2; j_gene: TRBJ2-1; v_gene: TRBV7-2; abundance: .; CDR3aa: CASIQSGSSYNEQFF; CDR3nt: TGTGCCAGCATCCAGAGCGGGAGTAGCTACAATGAGCAGTTCTTC
d_gene: TRBD1; j_gene: TRBJ1-4; v_gene: TRBV7-2; abundance: .; CDR3aa: CASSSPGQINEKLFF; CDR3nt: TGTGCCAGCAGCTCCCCGGGACAGATCAATGAAAAACTGTTTTTT
d_gene: .; j_gene: TRBJ1-2; v_gene: TRBV6-5; abundance: .; CDR3aa: CASSYEVQGRGGYTF; CDR3nt: TGTGCCAGCAGTTACGAGGTGCAGGGGCGTGGAGGCTACACCTTC
d_gene: .; j_gene: TRBJ1-5; v_gene: TRBV28; abundance: once; CDR3aa: CASSEGEVQPQHF; CDR3nt: TGTGCCAGCAGTGAGGGGGAGGTTCAGCCCCAGCATTTT
d_gene: .; j_gene: TRBJ1-1; v_gene: TRBV18; abundance: .; CDR3aa: CASSPQLGGGSLLTEAFF; CDR3nt: TGTGCCAGCTCACCTCAATTGGGGGGTGGCAGCCTCCTCACTGAAGCTTTCTTT
d_gene: .; j_gene: TRBJ2-7; v_gene: TRBV19; abundance: .; CDR3aa: CASSIDGQLKSEQYF; CDR3nt: TGTGCCAGTAGTATAGATGGACAGCTCAAAAGCGAGCAGTACTTC
d_gene: .; j_gene: TRBJ2-7; v_gene: TRBV10-3; abundance: .; CDR3aa: CAISAGISYEQYF; CDR3nt: TGTGCCATCAGTGCTGGGATCTCCTACGAGCAGTACTTC
d_gene: .; j_gene: TRBJ1-5; v_gene: TRBV19; abundance: .; CDR3aa: CASSLAGRSNQPQHF; CDR3nt: TGTGCCAGTAGTCTGGCAGGGCGTAGCAATCAGCCCCAGCATTTT
d_gene: .; j_gene: TRBJ1-2; v_gene: TRBV28; abundance: .; CDR3aa: CASSTHRTSYGYTF; CDR3nt: TGTGCCAGCAGCACCCACCGCACTAGCTATGGCTACACCTTC
d_gene: TRBD1; j_gene: TRBJ2-5; v_gene: TRBV28; abundance: .; CDR3aa: CASRPGQKETQYF; CDR3nt: TGTGCCAGCAGGCCGGGACAGAAAGAGACCCAGTACTTC
d_gene: .; j_gene: TRBJ2-1; v_gene: TRBV18; abundance: .; CDR3aa: CASSPDSSYNEQFF; CDR3nt: TGTGCCAGCTCACCCGACAGCTCCTACAATGAGCAGTTCTTC